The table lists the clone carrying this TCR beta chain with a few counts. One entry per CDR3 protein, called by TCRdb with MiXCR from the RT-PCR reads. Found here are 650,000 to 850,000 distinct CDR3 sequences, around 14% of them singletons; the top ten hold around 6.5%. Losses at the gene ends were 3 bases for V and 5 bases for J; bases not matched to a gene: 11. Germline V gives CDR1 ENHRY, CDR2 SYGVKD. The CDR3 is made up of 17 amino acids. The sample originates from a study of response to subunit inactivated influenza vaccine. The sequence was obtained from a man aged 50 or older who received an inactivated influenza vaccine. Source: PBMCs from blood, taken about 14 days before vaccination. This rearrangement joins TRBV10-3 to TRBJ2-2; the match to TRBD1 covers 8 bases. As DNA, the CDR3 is TGTGCCATCAGTGAACGGTCGACAGGGGTCGAGACCGGGGAGCTGTTTTTT. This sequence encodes CAISERSTGVETGELFF.